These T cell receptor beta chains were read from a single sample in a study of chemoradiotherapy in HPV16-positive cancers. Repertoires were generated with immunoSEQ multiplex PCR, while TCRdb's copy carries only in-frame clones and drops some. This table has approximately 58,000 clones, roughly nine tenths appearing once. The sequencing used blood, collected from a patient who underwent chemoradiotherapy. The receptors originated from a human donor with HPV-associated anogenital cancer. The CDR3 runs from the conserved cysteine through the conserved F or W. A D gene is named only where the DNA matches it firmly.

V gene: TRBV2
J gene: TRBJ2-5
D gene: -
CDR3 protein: CASSPPIKQYF
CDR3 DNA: TGTGCCAGCAGTCCTCCTATAAAGCAGTACTTC

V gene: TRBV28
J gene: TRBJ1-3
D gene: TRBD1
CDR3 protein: CASSPLDRGNTIYF
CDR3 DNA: TGTGCCAGCAGTCCTCTGGACAGGGGAAACACCATATATTTT

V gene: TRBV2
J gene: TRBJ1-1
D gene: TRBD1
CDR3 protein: CASGTGNTEAFF
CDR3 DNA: TGTGCCAGCGGGACAGGGAACACTGAAGCTTTCTTT

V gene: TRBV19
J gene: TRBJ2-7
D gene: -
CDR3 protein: CASRPGPRSYEQYF
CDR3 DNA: TGTGCCAGTAGGCCGGGGCCCCGTTCCTACGAGCAGTACTTC

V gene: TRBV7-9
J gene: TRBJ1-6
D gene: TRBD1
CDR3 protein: CASSLPSGGESPLHF
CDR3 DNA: TGTGCCAGCAGCCTACCTTCAGGGGGCGAATCACCCCTCCACTTT

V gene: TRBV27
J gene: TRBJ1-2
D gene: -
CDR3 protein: CASRQGIGGYTF
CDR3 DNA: TGTGCCAGTCGGCAGGGGATCGGTGGCTACACCTTC

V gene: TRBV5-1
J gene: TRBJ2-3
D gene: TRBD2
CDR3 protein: CASSYLTGGVQDTQYF
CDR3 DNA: TGCGCCAGCAGTTACCTCACCGGGGGGGTCCAGGATACGCAGTATTTT

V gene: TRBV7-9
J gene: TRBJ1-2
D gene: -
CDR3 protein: CASSLSGGGYTF
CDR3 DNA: TGTGCCAGCAGCTTAAGTGGGGGTGGCTACACCTTC

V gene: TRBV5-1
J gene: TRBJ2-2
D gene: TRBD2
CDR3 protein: CASSASGRETGELFF
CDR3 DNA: TGCGCCAGCAGCGCTAGCGGGAGGGAGACCGGGGAGCTGTTTTTT

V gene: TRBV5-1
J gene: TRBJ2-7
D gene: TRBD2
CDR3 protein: CASSSLAGGYEQYF
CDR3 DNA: TGCGCCAGCAGCTCCCTGGCGGGAGGGTACGAGCAGTACTTC

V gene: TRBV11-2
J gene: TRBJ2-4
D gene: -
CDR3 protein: CASSLDGSIAKNIQYF
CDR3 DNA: TGTGCCAGCAGCTTAGATGGATCAATAGCCAAAAACATTCAGTACTTC

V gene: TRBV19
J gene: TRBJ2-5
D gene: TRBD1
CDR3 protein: CASSIDRGGEQYF
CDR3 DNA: TGTGCCAGTAGTATCGACAGGGGTGGAGAGCAGTACTTC

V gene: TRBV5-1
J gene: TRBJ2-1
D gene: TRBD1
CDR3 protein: CASSLKGANNEQFF
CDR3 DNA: TGCGCCAGCAGCTTGAAGGGGGCAAACAATGAGCAGTTCTTC

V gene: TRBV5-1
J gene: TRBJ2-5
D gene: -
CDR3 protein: CASSLIGQETQYF
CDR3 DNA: TGCGCCAGCAGCTTAATTGGACAAGAGACCCAGTACTTC

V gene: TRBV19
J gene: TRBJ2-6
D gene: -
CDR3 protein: CASRDGTVSSGANVLTF
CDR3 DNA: TGTGCCAGTAGAGATGGGACGGTGAGCTCTGGGGCCAACGTCCTGACTTTC

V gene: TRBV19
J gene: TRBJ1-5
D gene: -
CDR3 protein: CASSIAGQLNQPQHF
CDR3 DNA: TGTGCCAGTAGTATAGCCGGACAGCTCAATCAGCCCCAGCATTTT

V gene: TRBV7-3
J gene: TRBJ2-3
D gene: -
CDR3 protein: CASSPGQPGDTQYF
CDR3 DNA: TGTGCCAGCAGCCCGGGACAACCGGGGGATACGCAGTATTTT